One sample yielded the 25 T cell receptor beta chains listed below, sequenced in a study of T cell changes during pregnancy in multiple sclerosis. Clones were read by immunoSEQ multiplex PCR, and TCRdb kept only the in-frame ones, dropping some. The top ten hold approximately 8% of the sample, which has about 24,000 clones, about nine tenths seen once. The sequences come from CD8+ T cells from peripheral blood mononuclear cells, collected in the first trimester of pregnancy. These receptors were collected from a female donor in good health, enrolled as a control in a pregnancy study.

CDR3 amino acids: CASSQDLGDRGASYEQYF. The CDR3 bases are TGCGCCAGCAGCCAAGATCTGGGGGACAGGGGCGCCAGCTACGAGCAGTACTTC. V gene TRBV4-3 combines with J gene TRBJ2-7; 10 nucleotides agree with TRBD1. CDR1 LGHNA and CDR2 YSLEER come from the germline V gene. The CDR3 consists of 18 residues. J gave up 3 bases and V 0 bases, and 11 bases lay outside the gene matches.

The rearrangement joins TRBV10-3 to TRBJ1-1; D gene unclear. The CDR3 is 18 residues long. Trimming removed 3 bases from V and 0 bases from J, with 20 bases in between. Germline loops: CDR1 ENHRY, CDR2 SYGVKD. The CDR3 DNA reads as TGTGCCATCAGTGAAATCCTTCGGGATCCTGCTATGAACACTGAAGCTTTCTTT. Amino acids: CAISEILRDPAMNTEAFF.

In its sample, this clone is medium-sized. The chain carries TRBV4-3 and TRBJ1-5, with TRBD1 matching 8 bases. V dropped 0 bases and J dropped 7; count of bases not matched to a gene: 8. Per the germline V gene, CDR1 is LGHNA and CDR2 is YSLEER. The CDR3 consists of 16 residues. CDR3 protein: CASSQDEDREKQPQHF. The CDR3 DNA reads TGCGCCAGCAGCCAAGATGAGGACAGGGAGAAACAGCCCCAGCATTTT.

This chain uses TRBV5-5 with TRBJ1-4, with a possible D match to TRBD1 (6 bases). The CDR3 totals 17 residues. V was cut by 3 bases and J by 0 bases, with 15 bases left in between. The germline CDR1 and CDR2 sequences are SGHKS and YYEKEE (reference sequence). CDR3 DNA: TGTGCCAGCAGCTCGGACAGCGCCCCCCCAACTAATGAAAAACTGTTTTTT. Translation gives CASSSDSAPPTNEKLFF.

This chain joins TRBV14 and TRBJ1-1; tentatively, D is TRBD1 (5 bases). V was shortened by 0 bases and J by 6 bases, with 14 bases between the two germline ends. This CDR3 contains 15 residues. CDR1 is SGHDN, CDR2 FVKESK, per germline. The CDR3 region is CASSQDGAWGAEAFF. DNA for the CDR3: TGTGCCAGCAGCCAAGATGGGGCGTGGGGGGCTGAAGCTTTCTTT.

The J gene is TRBJ2-1, the V gene TRBV11-1; D unclear. The germline V and J ends were trimmed by 2 bases and 4 bases, with 9 bases remaining between them. CDR3 length: 14 residues. Per germline, CDR1 SGHAT and CDR2 FQDESV (reference sequence). The CDR3 is CASSLKTPYNEQFF. CDR3 DNA: TGTGCCAGCAGCTTAAAGACTCCTTACAATGAGCAGTTCTTC. Together with reference TRBV11-1 and TRBJ2-1, the CDR3 gives the full variable domain: EAEVAQSPRYKITEKSQAVAFWCDPISGHATLYWYRQILGQGPELLVQFQDESVVDDSQLPKDRFSAERLKGVDSTLKIQPAELGDSAMYLCASSLKTPYNEQFFGPGTRLTVL.

This clone was observed a single time. This chain joins TRBV5-1 and TRBJ1-3, with D maybe TRBD1 (5 bases). CDR3 length: 16 residues. V gave up 0 bases and J gave up 0 bases, with 10 bases separating them. The germline V gene has CDR1 SGHRS and CDR2 YFSETQ. The CDR3 spells CASSLGTPYSGNTIYF. The CDR3 DNA reads TGCGCCAGCAGCTTGGGGACACCGTACTCTGGAAACACCATATATTTT.

This chain joins TRBV13 and TRBJ2-1; 8 bases agree with TRBD1. CDR1 is PRHDT and CDR2 is FYEKMQ in the germline V gene (reference sequence). The CDR3 consists of 15 residues. After removal of 5 bases from V and 8 bases from J, the junction contained 11 bases not matched to a gene. The CDR3 sequence is CASSTLLDRVDEQFF. The CDR3 nucleotides read TGTGCCAGCAGCACGCTTCTGGACAGGGTAGATGAGCAGTTCTTC.

The gene calls are TRBV13 and TRBJ1-5; D perhaps matches TRBD1 (6 bases). Germline CDR1 is PRHDT and CDR2 is FYEKMQ (reference sequence). This CDR3 region has 15 residues. With 4 bases removed from V and 6 bases from J, the gap between germline ends came to 16 bases. In DNA, the CDR3 is TGTGCCAGCAGCTCCTCAACAGGGACGGGTCAGCCCCAGCATTTT. The encoded protein is CASSSSTGTGQPQHF.

Only one count was recorded for this clone. V usage is TRBV11-1 and J usage is TRBJ1-6, with 9 bases that match TRBD1. CDR1 and CDR2 from the germline V gene are SGHAT and FQDESV (reference sequence). The V and J ends lost 5 bases and 9 bases, in that order; junction bases with no gene match: 11. The CDR3 has 16 residues. The CDR3 coding sequence is TGTGCCAGCAGCCTCCCGGGACAGGGTGGCGGTTCACCCCTCCACTTT. As protein: CASSLPGQGGGSPLHF.

The chain has TRBV7-9 and TRBJ2-2; TRBD2 aligns across 7 bases. The CDR3 is 15 residues long. The junction had 11 bases not matched to a gene; V was cut back by 8 bases and J by 5 bases. The germline V gene encodes CDR1 SEHNR and CDR2 FQNEAQ (reference sequence). CDR3 DNA: TGTGCCAGCCCTCTCCTGCGGGGAGGGACCGGGGAGCTGTTTTTT. Translating it yields CASPLLRGGTGELFF.

This rearrangement joins TRBV19 to TRBJ1-1; possibly TRBD1 for D (6 bases). The CDR3 totals 16 residues. Germline V gene data show CDR1 as LNHDA and CDR2 as SQIVND (reference sequence). V was pared by 1 base and J by 3 bases, with 15 bases between. Here the CDR3 reads CASSIAGGGLDTEAFF. CDR3 nucleotides: TGTGCCAGTAGTATAGCGGGGGGGGGCTTGGACACTGAAGCTTTCTTT.

The chain uses TRBV28 and TRBJ2-7, with D possibly matching TRBD1 (6 bases). The CDR3 has 12 amino acids. Germline V gene sequence: CDR1 MDHEN, CDR2 SYDVKM. V was clipped by 7 bases and J by 6 bases, with 13 bases between them. For the CDR3, the DNA is TGTGCCAGCAATGTCTGGGACACCGAGCAGTACTTC. Amino acid sequence: CASNVWDTEQYF. Full variable domain (remainder filled in from reference TRBV28 and TRBJ2-7): DVKVTQSSRYLVKRTGEKVFLECVQDMDHENMFWYRQDPGLGLRLIYFSYDVKMKEKGDIPEGYSVSREKKERFSLILESASTNQTSMYLCASNVWDTEQYFGPGTRLTVT.

The chain combines TRBV29-1 with TRBJ2-7, with 10 nucleotides matching TRBD1. This CDR3 has 13 amino acids. From germline, CDR1 is SQVTM and CDR2 ANQGSEA. J gave up 6 bases and V 7 bases, and 9 bases lay outside the gene matches. The DNA of the CDR3 is TGCAGCGCCAGTCGGGACAGGGGTGGCGAGCAGTACTTC. It specifies CSASRDRGGEQYF.

Here the CDR3 reads CASSATGSTDTQYF. DNA for the CDR3: TGTGCCAGCAGCGCGACAGGAAGCACAGATACGCAGTATTTT. V usage is TRBV7-8 and J usage is TRBJ2-3, with D perhaps matching TRBD1 (6 bases). Trimming removed 5 bases at V and 0 bases at J, with 9 bases between. Germline-derived CDR1 and CDR2 are SGHVS and FQNEAQ. CDR3 size: 14 residues.

The J gene is TRBJ2-1, the V gene TRBV7-3; D is undetermined. Trimming pared 0 bases from V and 9 bases from J, leaving 6 bases between. CDR1 is SGHTA, CDR2 FQGTGA, per germline. This CDR3 is 12 amino acids long. The CDR3 loop is CASSLTGSEQFF. Written as DNA, the CDR3 is TGTGCCAGCAGCTTAACTGGCAGTGAGCAGTTCTTC.

V is TRBV4-2 and J is TRBJ2-1; 9 bases fit TRBD2. V was clipped by 3 bases and J by 4 bases; unmatched bases: 7. This CDR3 has 16 residues. Germline-derived CDR1 and CDR2 are LGHNA and YNFKEQ. CDR3 sequence reads: CASSHGASGEYNEQFF. The CDR3 DNA reads as TGTGCCAGCAGCCACGGGGCTAGCGGGGAATACAATGAGCAGTTCTTC.

V is TRBV10-3 and J is TRBJ1-5, with 7 bases that match TRBD1. Germline V gives CDR1 ENHRY, CDR2 SYGVKD. The CDR3 runs to 14 residues. V lost 10 bases and J lost 3; bases outside the gene matches: 9. CDR3 nucleotide sequence: TGTGCCAGCTCCTTCAGGGGGACCAATCAGCCCCAGCATTTT. This gives the protein CASSFRGTNQPQHF.

CDR3 region: CASSLTWLSGGETDTQYF. In DNA, the CDR3 is TGTGCCAGCAGCTTAACCTGGCTTAGCGGGGGGGAAACAGATACGCAGTATTTT. The chain joins TRBV7-3 to TRBJ2-3; 11 nucleotides match TRBD2. This CDR3 is built from 18 residues. V shed 0 bases and J 3 bases; nucleotides not matched to a gene: 8. CDR1 is SGHTA and CDR2 is FQGTGA in the germline V gene.

This chain links TRBV27 with TRBJ2-3; no firm D call. Trimming removed 3 bases from V and 9 bases from J, with 19 bases in between. The CDR3 covers 15 residues. Germline V gene data show CDR1 as MNHEY and CDR2 as SMNVEV (reference sequence). CDR3 nucleotides: TGTGCCAGCAGTTTGGGTAGGCTAGTCCCGCAAACGCAGTATTTT. Amino acid sequence: CASSLGRLVPQTQYF.

This clone has just one count. V and J are TRBV9 and TRBJ1-2, with 7 bases identical to TRBD1. The CDR3 extends over 14 amino acids. V was clipped by 4 bases and J by 8 bases; unmatched bases: 11. Germline V gene data show CDR1 as SGDLS and CDR2 as YYNGEE. The CDR3 spells CASSHEPQGEGYTF. CDR3 DNA: TGTGCCAGCAGCCACGAGCCCCAGGGGGAGGGCTACACCTTC.

In DNA, the CDR3 is TGTGCCAGCAGCGCGGACAGCCCCAATCAGCCCCAGCATTTT. Translated, it gives CASSADSPNQPQHF. V and J are TRBV7-9 and TRBJ1-5; a possible D gene is TRBD1 (6 bases). Trimming stripped 5 bases from V and 3 bases from J, with 11 bases between. The CDR3 sequence is 14 residues long. The germline V gene has CDR1 SEHNR and CDR2 FQNEAQ (reference sequence).

This clone was seen a single time. The V and J genes are TRBV15 and TRBJ1-5, with a weak D call TRBD1 (5 bases). Trimming removed 4 bases at V and 6 bases at J, with 10 bases between. CDR3 length equals 13 residues. The germline V gene encodes CDR1 LNHNV and CDR2 YYDKDF (reference sequence). The CDR3 is CATSTSGRQPQHF. In DNA, the CDR3 is TGTGCCACCAGCACCTCAGGGCGTCAGCCCCAGCATTTT.

This clone was detected a few times. The chain employs TRBV11-2 and TRBJ1-1; a possible D gene is TRBD1 (6 bases). Between the trimmed V and J ends, which lost 1 base and 6 bases, there was a span of 12 bases. CDR3 length equals 14 residues. Per the germline V gene, CDR1 is SGHAT and CDR2 is FQNNGV. CDR3: CASSLGQVYSEAFF. The CDR3 region has the DNA TGTGCCAGCAGCTTAGGACAGGTTTATTCTGAAGCTTTCTTT.

J is TRBJ2-3 and V is TRBV19, with TRBD2 as a possible D gene (6 bases). CDR1 is LNHDA and CDR2 is SQIVND in the germline V gene (reference sequence). V was cut by 7 bases and J by 0 bases, with 11 bases left in between. The CDR3 consists of 14 residues. CDR3 in amino acids: CASNEAGSTDTQYF. The CDR3 DNA is TGTGCCAGTAACGAGGCGGGGAGCACAGATACGCAGTATTTT.